These T cell receptor beta chains were read from a single sample in a study of blood T cells in healthy people across ages. MiXCR, run by TCRdb on the 5' RACE reads, gives a single entry per CDR3 protein. In the table there are 1.5 million to 1.8 million distinct CDR3 sequences, approximately 39% of which are singletons. Input material: blood. These receptors came from a woman aged 18-30 years in good health. Each CDR3 is given with its conserved first and last residue. A D gene is named only where the DNA matches it firmly. The size of a clone is reported for some rows only, either as once, few or many, or as a class for expanded clones.

TRBJ1-2 | NA | NA | TRBV9 | TGTGCCAGCAGCGTAGGGCCCGGCGAGGAAAACTATGGCTACACCTTC | CASSVGPGEENYGYTF
TRBJ2-1 | NA | NA | TRBV30 | TGTGCCTGGAGTTTTCTGGGCTCCTACAATGAGCAGTTCTTC | CAWSFLGSYNEQFF
TRBJ2-7 | NA | NA | TRBV6-1 | TGTGCCAGCTTTCAGGAGTCCTACAATGAGCAGTACTTC | CASFQESYNEQYF
TRBJ1-1 | many | NA | TRBV28 | TGTGCCAGCAGTTTTAGACGGAACACTGAAGCTTTCTTT | CASSFRRNTEAFF
TRBJ1-2 | NA | TRBD1 | TRBV29-1 | TGCAGCGTGGGAGCCGGGACAGGGGGCTTGGATGGCTACACCTTC | CSVGAGTGGLDGYTF
TRBJ2-2 | NA | TRBD2 | TRBV12-3/TRBV12-4 | TGTGCCAGCAGCTTTGGGACTAGCGGGGGCACCGGGGAGCTGTTTTTT | CASSFGTSGGTGELFF
TRBJ2-3 | few | NA | TRBV12-3/TRBV12-4 | TGTGCCAGCTCTGCCGTCGGTGGGTCCACAGATACGCAGTATTTT | CASSAVGGSTDTQYF
TRBJ2-5 | NA | NA | TRBV18 | TGTGCCAGCTCACCGAACATCCAAGAGACCCAGTACTTC | CASSPNIQETQYF
TRBJ2-1 | NA | NA | TRBV5-1 | TGCGCCAGCAGCCCGGGACCCCTCGAGCTAGTGCAGTTCTTC | CASSPGPLELVQFF
TRBJ2-1 | NA | NA | TRBV20-1 | TGCAGTGCCCCGAAACTAGCACAGAGCTCCTACAATGAGCAGTTCTTC | CSAPKLAQSSYNEQFF
TRBJ1-2 | few | NA | TRBV25-1 | TGTGCCAGCAGTGATCGGCTCCTTGGCTACACCTTC | CASSDRLLGYTF
TRBJ2-7 | few | NA | TRBV30 | TGTGCCTGGAGACTAGCTGATAGCTCCTACGAGCAGTACTTC | CAWRLADSSYEQYF
TRBJ1-2 | few | TRBD1 | TRBV10-3 | TGTGCCATTCGACAGGGCGACAACTATGGCTACACCTTC | CAIRQGDNYGYTF
TRBJ2-1 | many | TRBD2 | TRBV6-2/TRBV6-3 | TGTGCCAGCAGACCCTTAGGAGCGGGGGACTACAATGAGCAGTTCTTC | CASRPLGAGDYNEQFF